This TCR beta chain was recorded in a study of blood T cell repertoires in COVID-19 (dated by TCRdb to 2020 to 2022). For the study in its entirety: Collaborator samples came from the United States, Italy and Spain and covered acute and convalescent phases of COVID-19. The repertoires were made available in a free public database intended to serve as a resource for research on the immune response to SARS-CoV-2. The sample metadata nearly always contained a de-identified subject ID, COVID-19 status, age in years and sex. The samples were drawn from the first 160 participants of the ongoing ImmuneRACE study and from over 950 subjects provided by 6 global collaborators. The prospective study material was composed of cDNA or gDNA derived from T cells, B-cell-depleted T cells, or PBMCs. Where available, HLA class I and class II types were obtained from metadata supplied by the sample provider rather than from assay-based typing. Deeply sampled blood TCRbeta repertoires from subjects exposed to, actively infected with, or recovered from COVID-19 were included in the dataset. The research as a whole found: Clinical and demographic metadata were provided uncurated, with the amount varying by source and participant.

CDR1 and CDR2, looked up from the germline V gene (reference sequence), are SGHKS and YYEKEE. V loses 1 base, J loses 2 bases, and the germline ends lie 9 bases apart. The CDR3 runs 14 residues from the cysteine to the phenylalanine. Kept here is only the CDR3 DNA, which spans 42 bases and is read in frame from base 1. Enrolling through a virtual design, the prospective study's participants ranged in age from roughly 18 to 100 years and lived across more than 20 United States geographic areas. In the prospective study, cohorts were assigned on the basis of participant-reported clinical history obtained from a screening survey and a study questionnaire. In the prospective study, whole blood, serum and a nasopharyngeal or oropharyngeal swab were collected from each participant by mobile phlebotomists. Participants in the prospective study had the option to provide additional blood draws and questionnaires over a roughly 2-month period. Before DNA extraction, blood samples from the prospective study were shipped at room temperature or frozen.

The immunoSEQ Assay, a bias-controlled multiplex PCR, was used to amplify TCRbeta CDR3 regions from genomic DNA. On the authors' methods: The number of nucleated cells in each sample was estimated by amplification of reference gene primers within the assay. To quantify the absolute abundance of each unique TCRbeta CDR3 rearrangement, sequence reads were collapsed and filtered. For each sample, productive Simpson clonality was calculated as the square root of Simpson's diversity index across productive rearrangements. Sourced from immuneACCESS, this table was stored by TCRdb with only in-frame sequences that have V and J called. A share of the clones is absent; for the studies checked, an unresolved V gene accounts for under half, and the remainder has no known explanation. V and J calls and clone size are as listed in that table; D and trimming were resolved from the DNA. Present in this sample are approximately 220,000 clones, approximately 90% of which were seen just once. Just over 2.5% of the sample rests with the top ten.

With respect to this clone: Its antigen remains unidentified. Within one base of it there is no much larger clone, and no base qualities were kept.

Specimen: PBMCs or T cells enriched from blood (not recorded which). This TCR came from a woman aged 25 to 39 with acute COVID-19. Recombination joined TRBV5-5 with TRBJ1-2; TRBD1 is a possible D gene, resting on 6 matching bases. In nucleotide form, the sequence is TGTGCCAGCAGCTTGATAGGGGGAAACTATGGCTACACCTTC. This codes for CASSLIGGNYGYTF.